The 15 T cell receptor beta chains given below trace back to one sample, sequenced in a study of OX40 agonist ivuxolimab in advanced cancers. Libraries were prepared by immunoSEQ multiplex PCR; TCRdb keeps only in-frame clonotypes and omits some of them. The sample has around 82,000 clones; approximately 91% are singletons. Source: CD4+ or CD8+ T cells sorted from blood, taken in a trial of the OX40 agonist ivuxolimab. These TCRs come from an adult with an advanced solid tumor such as melanoma, head and neck, liver or kidney cancer.

CDR3 DNA sequence: TGTGCCAGCAGTCCGTTCCATTTGGGGGACAATGAGCAGTTCTTC. Translation: CASSPFHLGDNEQFF. The chain carries TRBV6-1 and TRBJ2-1; the D gene could be TRBD1 or TRBD2 (5 bases each). V shed 5 bases and J shed 5 bases, with 16 bases lying between them. CDR3 length: 15 amino acids. Germline lookup yields CDR1 MNHNS and CDR2 SASEGT.

The gene calls are TRBV7-3 and TRBJ2-1; 8 bases align to TRBD1. CDR3 length equals 16 residues. Germline trimming cut 5 bases from V and 6 bases from J; bases unmatched to any gene: 12. Germline CDR1 is SGHTA and CDR2 is FQGTGA. The DNA of the CDR3 is TGTGCCAGCAGCCTAGGACAGGGCTTTACTAGCAATGAGCAGTTCTTC. Translation gives CASSLGQGFTSNEQFF.

This chain uses TRBV7-9 with TRBJ2-1; D is perhaps TRBD2 (5 bases). This CDR3 comprises 15 residues. V lost 1 base, J lost 4 bases, and 11 bases lay in between. Germline values: CDR1 SEHNR, CDR2 FQNEAQ (reference sequence). This CDR3 is CASSLVESGYNEQFF. The CDR3 DNA follows: TGTGCCAGCAGCTTAGTAGAGTCGGGATACAATGAGCAGTTCTTC. The full variable domain, its missing parts supplied by reference TRBV7-9 and TRBJ2-1, is DTGVSQNPRHKITKRGQNVTFRCDPISEHNRLYWYRQTLGQGPEFLTYFQNEAQLEKSRLLSDRFSAERPKGSFSTLEIQRTEQGDSAMYLCASSLVESGYNEQFFGPGTRLTVL.

This clone was recorded once. The chain employs TRBV27 and TRBJ1-4; possible D gene TRBD1, 5 bases. Between the trimmed V and J ends, which lost 5 bases and 2 bases, there was a span of 9 bases. The CDR3 loop spans 14 amino acids. Germline CDR1 and CDR2: MNHEY and SMNVEV (reference sequence). CDR3 residues: CASSAGTTNEKLFF. For the CDR3, the DNA is TGTGCCAGCAGTGCAGGGACCACTAATGAAAAACTGTTTTTT.

The genes are TRBV19 and TRBJ2-7; 7 positions agree with TRBD1. With 1 base clipped from V and 1 base from J, the junction kept 7 bases outside the gene matches. This CDR3 comprises 16 residues. Germline lookup yields CDR1 LNHDA and CDR2 SQIVND (reference sequence). DNA for the CDR3: TGTGCCAGTAGTATAGTCCCGGGGACAGCGTCCTACGAGCAGTACTTC. It codes for CASSIVPGTASYEQYF.

V gene TRBV6-1 combines with J gene TRBJ2-7; 9 bases are shared with TRBD1. This CDR3 spans 15 amino acids. Germline assignment: CDR1 MNHNS and CDR2 SASEGT. Trimming removed 0 bases from V and 3 bases from J; junction bases left unmatched: 3. The CDR3 sequence: CASSEAGQGFYEQYF. Written as DNA, the CDR3 is TGTGCCAGCAGTGAAGCGGGACAGGGTTTCTACGAGCAGTACTTC.

The chain recombines TRBV19 with TRBJ1-6; D might be TRBD1 (5 bases). Germline V gives CDR1 LNHDA, CDR2 SQIVND (reference sequence). The CDR3 length is 17 residues. V was cut by 3 bases and J by 7 bases, with 19 bases left in between. The chain's CDR3 is CASSIPVLAGWNSPLHF. CDR3 nucleotide sequence: TGTGCCAGTAGTATTCCAGTCTTGGCAGGGTGGAATTCACCCCTCCACTTT.

By share, this clone counts as medium-sized (0.01 to 0.1%). J is TRBJ2-7 and V is TRBV9; 9 nucleotides agree with TRBD1. This CDR3 comprises 14 residues. V was pared by 0 bases and J by 6 bases, with 4 bases of the junction left unmatched. Germline V gene lookup returns CDR1 SGDLS and CDR2 YYNGEE. Here the CDR3 reads CASSVGGTGSEQYF. Here the CDR3 DNA reads TGTGCCAGCAGCGTAGGTGGGACAGGGAGCGAGCAGTACTTC.

The CDR3 is CASSHLPGLGSSYEQYF. The CDR3 DNA is TGTGCCAGCAGCCATTTACCGGGACTCGGGAGCTCCTACGAGCAGTACTTC. This rearrangement joins TRBV14 to TRBJ2-7; D perhaps matches TRBD2 (6 bases). CDR1 is SGHDN and CDR2 is FVKESK in the germline V gene. Between the trimmed V and J ends, which lost 3 bases and 0 bases, there was a span of 18 bases. The CDR3 is 17 residues long.

The rearrangement uses TRBV5-1 and TRBJ1-1, with D maybe TRBD1 (5 bases). This CDR3 spans 12 amino acids. Germline CDR1 and CDR2: SGHRS and YFSETQ. The germline V and J ends were trimmed by 0 bases and 10 bases, with 10 bases remaining between them. The CDR3 protein is CASSLDRRRAFF. The DNA for the CDR3 is TGCGCCAGCAGCTTGGACAGGCGGAGAGCTTTCTTT. Drawing the rest from reference TRBV5-1 and TRBJ1-1, the complete variable domain is KAGVTQTPRYLIKTRGQQVTLSCSPISGHRSVSWYQQTPGQGLQFLFEYFSETQRNKGNFPGRFSGRQFSNSRSEMNVSTLELGDSALYLCASSLDRRRAFFGQGTRLTVV.

V is TRBV6-6 and J is TRBJ1-3; D not resolved. V dropped 4 bases and J dropped 2 bases, with 9 bases sitting between them. The CDR3 runs to 14 residues. From germline, CDR1 is MNHNY and CDR2 SVGAGI (reference sequence). CDR3 sequence reads: CASSLGAAGNTIYF. The CDR3 nucleotides are TGTGCCAGCAGTTTGGGTGCGGCTGGAAACACCATATATTTT.

The genes are TRBV28 and TRBJ1-5; tentative D call: TRBD1 (6 bases). Germline V gene lookup returns CDR1 MDHEN and CDR2 SYDVKM. CDR3 length equals 15 residues. V lost 7 bases, J lost 5 bases, and 18 bases lay in between. The CDR3 nucleotides are TGTGCCAGCAATAAACAGGGTCGAGGTGATCAGCCCCAGCATTTT. The encoded protein is CASNKQGRGDQPQHF.

The chain joins TRBV2 to TRBJ1-5; D perhaps matches TRBD1 (5 bases). This CDR3 is 13 amino acids long. V shed 6 bases and J shed 3 bases, with 9 bases lying between them. Germline CDR1 is SNHLY and CDR2 is FYNNEI. The CDR3 nucleotides are TGTGCCAGCAGGGGGACTACCAATCAGCCCCAGCATTTT. This sequence encodes CASRGTTNQPQHF.

The J gene is TRBJ2-7, the V gene TRBV11-1; no clear D. Germline V gene data show CDR1 as SGHAT and CDR2 as FQDESV (reference sequence). The CDR3 extends over 12 amino acids. V lost 1 base and J 1 base, leaving 2 bases between the germline ends. CDR3 protein: CASSLDSYEQYF. The CDR3 region has the DNA TGTGCCAGCAGCTTAGATTCCTACGAGCAGTACTTC.

CDR3 sequence reads: CASSSTLSYNEQFF. In DNA, the CDR3 is TGTGCCAGCAGCTCGACACTCTCCTACAATGAGCAGTTCTTC. This chain joins TRBV7-2 and TRBJ2-1; D ambiguous. The germline gives CDR1 SGHTA, CDR2 FQGNSA. The CDR3 spans 14 residues. V lost 4 bases to trimming and J lost 0 bases, with 7 bases between them.